This TCR beta chain comes out of a study of T cells after yellow fever vaccination. CDR1 and CDR2 (germline): LGHNA, YNFKEQ. The CDR3 has 13 amino acids. The germline V and J ends were trimmed by 1 base and 6 bases, with 9 bases remaining between them. One entry per CDR3 protein, called by TCRdb with MiXCR from the 5' RACE reads. The top ten clones hold 2.5% to 4% of a sample with some 320,000 distinct CDR3 sequences, roughly a tenth of them seen once. Source: CD4+ T cells sorted from PBMCs, taken 45 days after the yellow fever booster vaccination. The rearrangement joins TRBV4-2 to TRBJ2-5; D call uncertain. This receptor was taken from a man younger than 35 who received the YFV17D yellow fever vaccine. CDR3: CASSQGSVKTQYF. CDR3 nucleotides: TGTGCCAGCAGCCAAGGGTCAGTAAAGACCCAGTACTTC.